This T cell receptor beta chain stems from a study of T-cell reconstitution after alpha-beta-depleted transplantation in children. Study-level points and caveats: After one year, T-cell counts and TCRbeta diversity mostly came from new T cells. Expanded graft clones numbering several hundred reportedly gave rise to alpha-beta T cells about two months after transplant. For some patients, TCRbeta diversity was high at day 60 because of recipient T cells and thymic progenitors that survived.

The CDR3 length is 13 residues. Per germline, CDR1 SQVTM and CDR2 ANQGSEA. Trimming took off 2 bases at V and 2 bases at J, with 10 bases between the two ends. This clonotype was found many times. Antigen specificity is unknown. Preparation of the TCRbeta library was carried out with unique molecular identifiers. TCRdb passed the PCR reads through MiXCR, listing each CDR3 protein once. The repertoire holds 670,000 or so distinct CDR3 sequences, around 13% seen once, with 0.79% in the top ten. The receptor was isolated from a girl aged 2 to 10 with congenital amegakaryocytic thrombocytopenia, due to receive a stem cell transplant. The specimen comprised PBMCs, sampled before TCRalphabeta/CD19-depleted stem cell transplant. The rearrangement joins TRBV29-1 to TRBJ2-7; D may be TRBD2 (5 bases). This CDR3 reads CSVETGTTYEQYF. CDR3 bases: TGCAGCGTTGAAACGGGAACTACCTACGAGCAGTACTTC.